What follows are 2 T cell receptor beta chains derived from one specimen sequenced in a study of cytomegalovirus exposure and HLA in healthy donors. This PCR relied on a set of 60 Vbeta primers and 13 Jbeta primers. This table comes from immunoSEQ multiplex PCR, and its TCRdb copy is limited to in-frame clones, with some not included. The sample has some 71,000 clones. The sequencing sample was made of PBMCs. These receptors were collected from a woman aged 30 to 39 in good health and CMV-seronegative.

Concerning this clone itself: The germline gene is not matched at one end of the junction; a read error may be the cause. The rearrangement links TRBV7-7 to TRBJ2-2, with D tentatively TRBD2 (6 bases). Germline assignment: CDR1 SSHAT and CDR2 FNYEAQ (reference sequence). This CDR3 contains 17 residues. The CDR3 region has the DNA TGTGCTAGCAGCGACTCCTTACTAGCTCCTACAACCGGGGAGCTGTTTTTT. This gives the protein CASSDSLLAPTTGELFF.

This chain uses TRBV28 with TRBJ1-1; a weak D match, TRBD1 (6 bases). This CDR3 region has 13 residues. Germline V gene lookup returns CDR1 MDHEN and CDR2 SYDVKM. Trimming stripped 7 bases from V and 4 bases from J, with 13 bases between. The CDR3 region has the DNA TGTGCCAGCATAGGCGGGGGGCTCACTGAAGCTTTCTTT. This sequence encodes CASIGGGLTEAFF.